These 7 T cell receptor beta chains share one sample of origin, sequenced in a study of T-cell reconstitution after alpha-beta-depleted transplantation in children. Unique molecular identifiers were built into the TCRbeta library. TCRdb re-derived calls from the PCR reads in MiXCR, one entry per CDR3 protein. The sample lists about 500,000 distinct CDR3 sequences, about an eighth seen once, with 13% to 15% in the top ten. The specimen comprised PBMCs, mostly from graft donor cells, sampled 180 days after TCRalphabeta/CD19-depleted stem cell transplant. Source of these receptors: a female patient aged 2-10 years who had a stem cell transplant for aplastic anemia, so the T cells may come from the graft donor.

This clonotype was seen a handful of times. The V gene is TRBV29-1, the J gene TRBJ1-5, with D hard to call. The germline V and J ends were trimmed by 5 bases and 0 bases, with 8 bases remaining between them. The CDR3 contains 13 residues. The germline V gene encodes CDR1 SQVTM and CDR2 ANQGSEA. In DNA, the CDR3 is TGCAGCGTTCAGGTATATAGCAATCAGCCCCAGCATTTT. Amino acids: CSVQVYSNQPQHF.

There are a few counts of this clonotype. The chain carries TRBV3-1 and TRBJ1-4; D is ambiguous. This CDR3 has 12 residues. V was clipped by 1 base and J by 13 bases, with 10 bases between them. The germline V gene has CDR1 LGHDT and CDR2 YNNKEL (reference sequence). The CDR3: CASSQGPGRLFF. DNA of the CDR3: TGTGCCAGCAGCCAAGGACCGGGAAGACTGTTTTTT.

To note about this clonotype: The CDR3 end shows no conserved phenylalanine or tryptophan, and so a read error is likely. The chain links TRBV11-2 to TRBJ2-2; D remains unclear. The CDR3 is 11 amino acids. V shed 11 bases and J shed 4 bases, with 8 bases lying between them. CDR1 SGHAT and CDR2 FQNNGV come from the germline V gene. CDR3 nucleotide sequence: TGTGCCGGCACCTCCACCGGGGAGCTGTTTTTG. Protein sequence: CAGTSTGELFL.

This clonotype has more than one count but fewer than ten. This rearrangement joins TRBV12-3 or TRBV12-4 to TRBJ2-7; D gene uncertain. Trimming removed 3 bases at V and 0 bases at J, with 6 bases between. CDR3 length equals 13 residues. The CDR3 DNA reads TGTGCCAGCAGTTTTAAGGTCTCCTACGAGCAGTACGTC. It translates to CASSFKVSYEQYV.

CDR3 sequence: CASSQPGGNYNEQFF. The CDR3 nucleotides read TGCGCCAGCAGCCAACCCGGGGGGAACTACAATGAGCAGTTCTTC. This rearrangement joins TRBV4-3 to TRBJ2-1; 7 bases are shared with TRBD2. Germline assignment: CDR1 LGHNA and CDR2 YSLEER. V was clipped by 2 bases and J by 3 bases; unmatched bases: 4. There are 15 residues in the CDR3.

The chain has TRBV27 and TRBJ1-6; no definite D call. V was clipped by 5 bases and J by 9 bases, with 17 bases between them. CDR3 length: 15 residues. Germline V CDR1 and CDR2: MNHEY, SMNVEV (reference sequence). CDR3 protein: CASSGLGRRGSPLHF. The CDR3 coding sequence is TGTGCCAGCAGTGGGCTAGGGCGGAGAGGTTCACCCCTCCACTTT.

This clonotype appeared many times. This chain connects TRBV5-1 to TRBJ2-2; the D gene is possibly TRBD1 (6 bases). Germline CDR1 reads SGHRS; CDR2 reads YFSETQ. The CDR3 covers 16 residues. V was clipped by 0 bases and J by 4 bases, with 13 bases between them. CDR3 sequence (DNA): TGCGCCAGCAGCTTGGTTTCAGGGGCGGTCACCGGGGAGCTGTTTTTT. Translated: CASSLVSGAVTGELFF. Filled out from reference TRBV5-1 and TRBJ2-2, the complete variable domain reads KAGVTQTPRYLIKTRGQQVTLSCSPISGHRSVSWYQQTPGQGLQFLFEYFSETQRNKGNFPGRFSGRQFSNSRSEMNVSTLELGDSALYLCASSLVSGAVTGELFFGEGSRLTVL.